The T cell receptor beta chain under discussion was sequenced for a study of EBV T-cell therapy then PD-1 blockade in nasopharyngeal carcinoma. In its sample, this clone was seen a few times. The antigen remains unidentified. The germline CDR1 and CDR2 sequences are SNHLY and FYNNEI. The CDR3 loop spans 13 amino acids. The V and J ends lost 8 bases and 0 bases respectively, with 10 bases between them. Treatment given: AdE1-LMPpoly-expanded autologous EBV-specific T-cell therapy followed by anti-PD-1 nivolumab. TCRdb keeps only in-frame clones here, not all; method: immunoSEQ multiplex PCR. In the table there are 20,000 or so clones, around 82% of which are singletons.

The rearrangement uses TRBV2 and TRBJ1-2, with D possibly being TRBD1 (5 bases). The specimen comprised CD8+ T cells from blood, sampled around day 34 from a patient whose treatment included autologous EBV-specific T cells and nivolumab. The TCR comes from a man aged 35 to 55 with nasopharyngeal carcinoma. In DNA, the CDR3 is TGTGCCAGCGAAGGGGTTTCTAACTATGGCTACACCTTC. It is translated as CASEGVSNYGYTF.